This T cell receptor beta chain was sequenced for a study of human T cells and chemical hapten exposure. This clonotype appeared many times. The antigen is not known. Time point in this sample: patch test 3, about 24 weeks after DPC sensitization. Treatment noted: therapeutic diphenylcyclopropenone sensitization with weekly scalp DPC. The V gene's germline CDR1 is DFQATT and CDR2 SNEGSKA (reference sequence). The length of the CDR3 is 12 residues. V was clipped by 6 bases and J by 5 bases; unmatched bases: 7. Each CDR3 protein is one row after TCRdb ran MiXCR on the RACE reads. The sample includes about 120,000 distinct CDR3 sequences, about 11% seen only once; the top ten take over 2%. Study-wide findings and caveats: Expanded TCR counts at PT1 went up together with patch test score, a positive correlation. Alopecia in the donors means their immune response may deviate from healthy people's.

The sequence was obtained from a woman between 45 and 60 years old with alopecia areata. Some clones in this sample may be carry-over from other donors' samples. The sequencing used whole blood, collected in connection with sensitization to the hapten diphenylcyclopropenone (DPC). The chain is built from TRBV20-1 and TRBJ2-7, with 7 bases identical to TRBD1. The CDR3: CSAPGQIDEQYF. CDR3 DNA sequence: TGCAGTGCCCCGGGACAGATCGACGAGCAGTACTTC.